Shown below are 3 T cell receptor beta chains from a single sample sequenced in a study of cytomegalovirus exposure and HLA in healthy donors. The PCR employed 60 Vbeta primers together with 13 Jbeta primers. TCRdb's table, derived via immunoSEQ multiplex PCR, lists solely in-frame clones and lacks some. Among roughly 100,000 clones listed, around 80% were seen once. Sequencing was performed on PBMCs. The receptors come from a man between 18 and 35 years old in good health and CMV-seronegative.

The chain couples TRBV21-1 to TRBJ2-7; the D call TRBD1 from the table was never checked on the DNA. TRBV21-1 is reported as a pseudogene. The CDR3 length is 14 residues. The CDR3, as DNA: TGTGCCAGCAGCAAAAAGGGGACAGGGGACGAGCAGTACTTC. Amino acids: CASSKKGTGDEQYF.

V gene TRBV6-5 combines with J gene TRBJ1-1; 7 bases are a match to TRBD1. This CDR3 is 15 amino acids long. Looked up from germline, CDR1 is MNHEY and CDR2 is SVGAGI. J gave up 5 bases and V 6 bases, and 12 bases lay outside the gene matches. CDR3 protein: CASSLRGRMDTEAFF. The CDR3 bases are TGTGCCAGCAGCCTTAGGGGGCGGATGGATACTGAAGCTTTCTTT.

This rearrangement joins TRBV9 to TRBJ2-1; 9 nucleotides line up with TRBD1. The CDR3 spans 16 residues. Germline CDR1 reads SGDLS; CDR2 reads YYNGEE. The V gene end was trimmed by 4 bases and the J gene end by 5 bases; junction bases not matched to a gene: 10. CDR3 loop: CASSPRRGQGDNEQFF. The CDR3 nucleotides read TGTGCCAGCAGCCCTCGGAGGGGACAGGGAGACAATGAGCAGTTCTTC.